A single sample gave rise to the 17 T cell receptor beta chains below, sequenced in a study of identical twins. Each CDR3 protein is one row after TCRdb ran MiXCR on the 5' RACE reads. Of under 250,000 distinct CDR3 sequences listed, about a tenth are singletons. Sequenced material: memory (CD45RO+) T cells sorted from blood. The receptor set was obtained from a young woman in good health.

The J gene is TRBJ2-2, the V gene TRBV7-8, with a possible D match to TRBD2 (6 bases). This CDR3 region has 16 residues. Trimming pared 1 base from V and 4 bases from J, leaving 13 bases between. The germline V gene has CDR1 SGHVS and CDR2 FQNEAQ. The CDR3 here is CASSLGWRGATGELFF. DNA for the CDR3: TGTGCCAGCAGCTTAGGTTGGCGGGGTGCCACCGGGGAGCTGTTTTTT.

This clonotype was found many times. V usage is TRBV5-1 and J usage is TRBJ2-1, with a possible D match to TRBD1 (6 bases). This CDR3 region has 15 residues. From germline, CDR1 is SGHRS and CDR2 YFSETQ. Trimming shortened V by 0 bases and J by 3 bases, and 10 bases separated the two germline ends. This chain's CDR3 is CASSLEQGFYNEQFF. The CDR3 DNA sequence: TGCGCCAGCAGCTTGGAACAGGGTTTCTACAATGAGCAGTTCTTC.

This clonotype has a count of ten or more. The chain carries TRBV6-6 and TRBJ1-5; the D is unclear. The CDR3 sequence is 12 residues long. Trimming shortened V by 10 bases and J by 4 bases, and 11 bases separated the two germline ends. The V gene's germline CDR1 is MNHNY and CDR2 SVGAGI (reference sequence). Here the CDR3 reads CATQAGNQPQHF. The CDR3 nucleotides are TGTGCCACCCAGGCGGGGAATCAGCCCCAGCATTTT.

The chain has TRBV5-1 and TRBJ2-7; D is ambiguous. CDR3 size: 14 residues. Germline V lookup: CDR1 SGHRS, CDR2 YFSETQ. Trimming shortened V by 1 base and J by 0 bases, and 8 bases separated the two germline ends. The CDR3 bases are TGCGCCAGCAGCTTGCAGCAGCCCTCCTACGAGCAGTACTTC. It yields the protein CASSLQQPSYEQYF. The variable domain in full, completed from reference TRBV5-1 and TRBJ2-7, reads KAGVTQTPRYLIKTRGQQVTLSCSPISGHRSVSWYQQTPGQGLQFLFEYFSETQRNKGNFPGRFSGRQFSNSRSEMNVSTLELGDSALYLCASSLQQPSYEQYFGPGTRLTVT.

This clonotype was counted between two and nine times. The chain combines TRBV4-3 with TRBJ2-3; D uncertain. Germline assignment: CDR1 LGHNA and CDR2 YSLEER. The ends were cut back, 0 bases at V and 3 bases at J, with 7 bases in the middle. The CDR3 runs 14 residues. The CDR3 protein is CASSQERFTDTQYF. In nucleotides, the CDR3 is TGCGCCAGCAGCCAAGAGCGTTTTACAGATACGCAGTATTTT.

This clonotype was observed a few times. V usage is TRBV11-2 and J usage is TRBJ2-5; unclear D gene. CDR1 and CDR2 from the germline V gene are SGHAT and FQNNGV. This CDR3 spans 14 amino acids. V lost 1 base and J lost 0, with 6 bases in between. CDR3 DNA sequence: TGTGCCAGCAGCTTAGGGCCGTACCAAGAGACCCAGTACTTC. It codes for CASSLGPYQETQYF.

This clonotype was seen only a few times. The gene calls are TRBV20-1 and TRBJ1-2, with D perhaps TRBD1 (5 bases). The CDR3 covers 16 residues. The V gene lost 8 bases and the J gene lost 2 bases, with 24 bases spanning the gap. Germline-derived CDR1 and CDR2 are DFQATT and SNEGSKA (reference sequence). CDR3 in amino acids: CSIQRQKASLNYGYTF. The CDR3 DNA reads TGCAGTATTCAGCGACAGAAGGCCAGTCTAAACTATGGCTACACCTTC.

The chain is built from TRBV7-9 and TRBJ1-1; D is possibly TRBD1 (5 bases). Trimming stripped 5 bases from V and 8 bases from J, with 15 bases between. The length of the CDR3 is 13 residues. CDR1 SEHNR and CDR2 FQNEAQ come from the germline V gene (reference sequence). DNA of the CDR3: TGTGCCAGCAGCCAGCCCGGGGGGGTGGAAGCTTTCTTT. Translating gives CASSQPGGVEAFF.

This clonotype was seen only a few times. The gene calls are TRBV7-8 and TRBJ2-5, with TRBD1 identical over 9 bases. V lost 3 bases, J lost 2 bases, and 10 bases stayed unmatched. The CDR3 is 17 amino acids. Per the germline V gene, CDR1 is SGHVS and CDR2 is FQNEAQ. Here the CDR3 reads CASSFGRRQGGQETQYF. CDR3 sequence (DNA): TGTGCCAGCAGCTTCGGGCGACGACAGGGGGGACAAGAGACCCAGTACTTC.

This clonotype was counted a single time. The rearrangement uses TRBV6-5 and TRBJ2-2; D is tentatively TRBD1 or TRBD2 (5 bases each). Germline V gene sequence: CDR1 MNHEY, CDR2 SVGAGI. The CDR3 totals 14 residues. V was cut by 2 bases and J by 4 bases, with 8 bases left in between. The CDR3 DNA reads as TGTGCCAGCAGTTACAGGGGAGTCACCGGGGAGCTGTTTTTT. Protein product: CASSYRGVTGELFF.

The table lists this clonotype with a few counts. The chain is built from TRBV29-1 and TRBJ2-7, with D possibly matching TRBD1 (5 bases). This CDR3 is built from 13 residues. The germline CDR1 and CDR2 sequences are SQVTM and ANQGSEA. Trimming stripped 1 base from V and 3 bases from J, with 10 bases between. The CDR3 bases are TGCAGCGTTGAAGTGGGGCCTCGCTACGAGCAGTACTTC. It translates to CSVEVGPRYEQYF.

The chain employs TRBV19 and TRBJ2-2; D is uncertain. Germline assignment: CDR1 LNHDA and CDR2 SQIVND (reference sequence). This CDR3 spans 14 amino acids. V was cut by 0 bases and J by 4 bases, with 6 bases left in between. CDR3 in DNA: TGTGCCAGTAGTATAGAGTTCCTCACCGGGGAGCTGTTTTTT. Translating it yields CASSIEFLTGELFF.

This clonotype was counted between two and nine times. The CDR3 region is CASSLTRLDTQYF. CDR3 in DNA: TGTGCCAGCAGCTTAACCCGACTAGATACGCAGTATTTT. The V gene is TRBV7-3, the J gene TRBJ2-3; D not resolved. V lost 0 bases and J 5 bases, leaving 6 bases between the germline ends. From germline, CDR1 is SGHTA and CDR2 FQGTGA. CDR3 length equals 13 residues.

This chain joins TRBV14 and TRBJ1-2, with unresolved D. The germline V gene encodes CDR1 SGHDN and CDR2 FVKESK. This CDR3 spans 15 amino acids. Trimming stripped 0 bases from V and 4 bases from J, with 12 bases between. The CDR3, as DNA: TGTGCCAGCAGCCAAGATAGCAGGCCTCTCTATGGCTACACCTTC. It is translated as CASSQDSRPLYGYTF.

This chain joins TRBV12-3 or TRBV12-4 and TRBJ1-2; D is unresolved. V was trimmed by 5 bases and J by 7 bases, leaving 14 bases between them. This CDR3 region has 13 residues. The CDR3, as DNA: TGTGCCAGCAGTCCGCCGGACTTCAGTGGCTACACCTTC. It is translated as CASSPPDFSGYTF.

CDR3 sequence reads: CASSSHVYEQFF. The CDR3 DNA sequence: TGTGCCAGCAGCTCCCACGTCTATGAGCAGTTCTTC. The chain combines TRBV7-9 with TRBJ2-1; D is ambiguous. There are 12 residues in the CDR3. Per the germline V gene, CDR1 is SEHNR and CDR2 is FQNEAQ (reference sequence). V was shortened by 4 bases and J by 8 bases, with 9 bases between the two germline ends.

This clonotype has a count of ten or more. CDR3 residues: CASSLHLAGGRDTQYF. The CDR3 coding sequence is TGTGCCAGCAGTTTACACCTAGCGGGGGGACGAGATACGCAGTATTTT. V usage is TRBV12-3 or TRBV12-4 and J usage is TRBJ2-3; TRBD2 matches at 11 bases. With 2 bases clipped from V and 5 bases from J, the junction kept 6 bases outside the gene matches. The CDR3 extends over 16 amino acids.